One TCR beta chain is described in this entry. These data belong to a study of blood T cell repertoires in COVID-19. Study-wide context: Samples taken during acute and convalescent COVID-19 were collected in the United States, Italy and Spain. Nucleic acid was either cDNA or gDNA, and it came from T cells, B-cell-depleted T cells, or PBMCs.

CDR3 size: 12 residues. Between the trimmed V and J ends, which lost 4 bases and 0 bases, there was a span of 4 bases. The germline CDR1 and CDR2 sequences are SQVTM and ANQGSEA. As originally analysed: How many nucleated cells were present was estimated from reference gene primer amplification. Only in-frame clones appear in the TCRdb table, and some are missing; sequencing was by immunoSEQ multiplex PCR. That table gives V, J and clone size, and the DNA gave D and trimming. The data contain tens of thousands of clones, 81% of them singletons. The receptor was derived from a woman aged 55-75 years with acute or convalescent COVID-19. The chain recombines TRBV29-1 with TRBJ1-5; D not resolved. The sequenced sample consisted of peripheral blood. The DNA of the CDR3 is TGCAGCGTTGCCCATAGCAATCAGCCCCAGCATTTT. Residues: CSVAHSNQPQHF.